This T cell receptor (beta chain) was observed in a study of T cells in Graves' hyperthyroidism and ophthalmopathy. Amplified TCR beta CDR3 regions derived from RNA transcripts. With the HTBI primer set, the TCR CDR3 went through a first round of RT-PCR. TCRdb used MiXCR to reprocess the multiplex PCR reads, holding one entry per CDR3 protein. The sample gives more than 350,000 distinct CDR3 sequences, about a sixth of which show up once; 30% to 40% is in the top ten. Germline CDR1 reads MNHEY; CDR2 reads SMNVEV (reference sequence). The CDR3 is 15 amino acids. The junction had 11 bases not matched to a gene; V was cut back by 5 bases and J by 8 bases. At least ten counts were recorded for this clonotype. Its antigen is still unknown. Findings of the study overall: Ophthalmopathy, which appeared later, was predicted by the model a median 6.5 months before onset.

Pregnant or lactating patients were excluded, as were those with uncontrolled infection or other autoimmune disease. PBMCs were collected from a 10 ml volume of fresh peripheral blood. This chain links TRBV27 with TRBJ2-1; 8 positions match TRBD2. The sequence came from a woman in her thirties with Graves' hyperthyroidism that later progressed to Graves' ophthalmopathy. The specimen was blood. CDR3 residues: CASSGLAGGVYEQFF. DNA for the CDR3: TGTGCCAGCAGTGGACTAGCCGGAGGGGTCTATGAGCAGTTCTTC.